This TCR beta chain was sequenced for a study of immune characteristics of hereditary and idiopathic chronic pancreatitis. Total pancreatectomy with islet autotransplantation was the source of the chronic pancreatitis pancreas tissue. Overall study results and limits: Hereditary versus idiopathic pancreatitis showed different Vbeta-Jbeta usage, including TRBV10, TRBV19, TRBV23, TRBV5.

This CDR3 has 15 residues. The protocol was immunoSEQ multiplex PCR, while the TCRdb copy is restricted to in-frame clones and leaves out a portion. This sample has 8,500 to 9,500 clones, with 70% to 80% found just once. This clone has more than one count but fewer than ten. Its specificity is unknown. Sequences were obtained from pancreas tissue with idiopathic chronic pancreatitis. The receptor's source is a human donor with chronic pancreatitis. The rearrangement uses TRBV7-5 and TRBJ2-7; the table's D call, TRBD1, has no DNA check behind it. TRBV7-5 is a pseudogene locus. This CDR3 reads CVRSFSRGHSYEQYF. The CDR3 region has the DNA TGTGTCAGAAGCTTTAGTCGGGGACATTCCTACGAGCAGTACTTC.